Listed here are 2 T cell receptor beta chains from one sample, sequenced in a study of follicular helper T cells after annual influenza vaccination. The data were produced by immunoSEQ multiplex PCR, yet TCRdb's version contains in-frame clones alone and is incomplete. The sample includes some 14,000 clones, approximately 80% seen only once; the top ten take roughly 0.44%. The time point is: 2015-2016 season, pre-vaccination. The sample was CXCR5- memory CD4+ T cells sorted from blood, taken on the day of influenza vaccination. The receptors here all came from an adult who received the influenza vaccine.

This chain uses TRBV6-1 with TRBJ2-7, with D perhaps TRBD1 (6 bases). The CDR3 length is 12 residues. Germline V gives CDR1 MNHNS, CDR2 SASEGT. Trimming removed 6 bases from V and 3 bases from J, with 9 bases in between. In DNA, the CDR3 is TGTGCCAGCAGACCACAGGGCTACGAGCAGTACTTC. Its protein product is CASRPQGYEQYF.

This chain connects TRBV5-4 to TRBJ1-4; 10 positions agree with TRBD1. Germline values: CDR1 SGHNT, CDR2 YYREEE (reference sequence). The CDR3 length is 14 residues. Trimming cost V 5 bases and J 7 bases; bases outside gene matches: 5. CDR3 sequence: CASSVGTGVEKLFF. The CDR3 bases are TGTGCCAGCAGTGTCGGGACAGGGGTTGAAAAACTGTTTTTT. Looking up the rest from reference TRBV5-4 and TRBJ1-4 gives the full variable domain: ETGVTQSPTHLIKTRGQQVTLRCSSQSGHNTVSWYQQALGQGPQFIFQYYREEENGRGNFPPRFSGLQFPNYSSELNVNALELDDSALYLCASSVGTGVEKLFFGSGTQLSVL.